This T cell receptor (beta chain) derives from a study of blood T cell repertoires in COVID-19. Study details: Samples taken during acute and convalescent COVID-19 were collected in the United States, Italy and Spain.

Per the authors' pipeline: Cell counts per sample came from amplifying reference gene primers. Sequencing used immunoSEQ multiplex PCR; TCRdb keeps in-frame clones, though not all of them. D and trimming were read from the DNA, whereas the V and J calls and clone size are those reported in that table. The sample holds 70,000 to 85,000 clones, roughly four fifths seen once. The V gene end was trimmed by 6 bases and the J gene end by 3 bases; junction bases not matched to a gene: 4. The germline CDR1 and CDR2 sequences are KGHSH and LQKENI. CDR3 length equals 14 residues. This receptor was identified in a man between 60 and 75 years old with acute or convalescent COVID-19. V gene TRBV18 combines with J gene TRBJ1-1; 10 bases are shared with TRBD1. The sample comprised peripheral blood. The CDR3 DNA follows: TGTGCCAGCTCGACAGGGGGCGGAGACACTGAAGCTTTCTTT. Amino acid sequence: CASSTGGGDTEAFF.